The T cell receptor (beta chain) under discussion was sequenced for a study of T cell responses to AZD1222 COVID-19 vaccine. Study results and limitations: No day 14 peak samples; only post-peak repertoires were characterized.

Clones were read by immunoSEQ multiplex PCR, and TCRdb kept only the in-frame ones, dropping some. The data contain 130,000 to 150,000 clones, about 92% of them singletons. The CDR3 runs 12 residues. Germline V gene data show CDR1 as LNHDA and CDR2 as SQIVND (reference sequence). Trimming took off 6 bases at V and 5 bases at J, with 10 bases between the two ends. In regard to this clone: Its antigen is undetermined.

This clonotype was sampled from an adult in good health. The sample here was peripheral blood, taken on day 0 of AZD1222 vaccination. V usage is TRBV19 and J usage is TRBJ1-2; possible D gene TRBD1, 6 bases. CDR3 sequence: CASRGGGYGYTF. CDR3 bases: TGTGCCAGTAGAGGGGGGGGATATGGCTACACCTTC.